These 16 T cell receptor beta chains originate from one sample sequenced in a study of cytomegalovirus exposure and HLA in healthy donors. In the PCR, 60 Vbeta and 13 Jbeta primers were used. Only in-frame clones appear in the TCRdb table, and some are missing; sequencing was by immunoSEQ multiplex PCR. Of 130,000 or so clones in the sample, under 85% were seen once. Sequenced: PBMCs. Receptors were obtained from a man aged 25 to 40 in good health and CMV-seronegative.

The chain links TRBV30 to TRBJ2-2, with TRBD2 identical over 12 bases. The CDR3 has 15 residues. Germline V gives CDR1 GTSNPN, CDR2 SVGIG (reference sequence). Trimming at V came to 2 bases and at J to 4 bases, leaving 2 bases not matched to a gene. The CDR3 sequence: CAWSSLAGGTGELFF. For the CDR3, the DNA is TGTGCCTGGAGTTCACTAGCGGGGGGCACCGGGGAGCTGTTTTTT.

The chain couples TRBV5-5 to TRBJ1-4; D remains unclear. The germline V and J ends were trimmed by 4 bases and 0 bases, with 10 bases remaining between them. Germline CDR1 is SGHKS and CDR2 is YYEKEE (reference sequence). The CDR3 extends over 15 amino acids. CDR3 in DNA: TGTGCCAGCAGCGCGGAAGTTACAACTAATGAAAAACTGTTTTTT. Protein: CASSAEVTTNEKLFF.

Worth noting for this clone: Because it lacks the conserved phenylalanine or tryptophan at the end, this CDR3 is likely a read error. J is TRBJ2-3 and V is TRBV5-4; no firm D call. CDR3 length: 12 residues. V shed 5 bases and J shed 0 bases, with 4 bases lying between them. Germline V gives CDR1 SGHNT, CDR2 YYREEE (reference sequence). The CDR3 DNA reads as TGTGCCAGCAGGACGAGCACAGATACGCAGTATGTT. The encoded protein is CASRTSTDTQYV.

The V and J genes are TRBV28 and TRBJ2-7, with D uncertain. V gave up 6 bases and J gave up 0 bases, with 6 bases separating them. CDR1 is MDHEN, CDR2 SYDVKM, per germline. The CDR3 has 12 amino acids. Written as DNA, the CDR3 is TGTGCCAGCAGCCTTATCTCCTACGAGCAGTACTTC. This encodes CASSLISYEQYF.

The V gene is TRBV28, the J gene TRBJ2-7; tentatively, D is TRBD1 (5 bases). Trimming left V 5 bases short and J 3 bases short, with 14 bases between. Germline V lookup: CDR1 MDHEN, CDR2 SYDVKM. The CDR3 length is 14 residues. CDR3 DNA sequence: TGTGCCAGCAGTGTCCCCCAGGGAAGCTACGAGCAGTACTTC. This encodes CASSVPQGSYEQYF.

The chain has TRBV4-1 and TRBJ2-6; TRBD2 might be the D (6 bases). V lost 8 bases to trimming and J lost 0 bases, with 17 bases between them. CDR1 MGHRA and CDR2 YSYEKL come from the germline V gene. This CDR3 contains 17 residues. CDR3 amino acids: CASSRDSLSSGANVLTF. CDR3 sequence (DNA): TGCGCCAGCTCACGGGACTCCTTGAGCTCTGGGGCCAACGTCCTGACTTTC.

This clone appeared a few times. The chain has TRBV5-1 and TRBJ2-7; possibly TRBD1 for D (5 bases). CDR3 length equals 14 residues. V shed 0 bases and J shed 4 bases, with 11 bases lying between them. Looked up from germline, CDR1 is SGHRS and CDR2 is YFSETQ. This CDR3 is CASSLAAGSYEQYF. The CDR3 DNA follows: TGCGCCAGCAGCTTGGCGGCAGGGTCATACGAGCAGTACTTC. Combining the CDR3 with reference TRBV5-1 and TRBJ2-7 gives the whole variable domain KAGVTQTPRYLIKTRGQQVTLSCSPISGHRSVSWYQQTPGQGLQFLFEYFSETQRNKGNFPGRFSGRQFSNSRSEMNVSTLELGDSALYLCASSLAAGSYEQYFGPGTRLTVT.

J is TRBJ2-3 and V is TRBV28; TRBD1 agrees at 9 bases. Germline trimming cut 6 bases from V and 9 bases from J; bases unmatched to any gene: 4. The CDR3 is 12 amino acids. In germline, CDR1 is MDHEN, CDR2 SYDVKM. The CDR3 DNA is TGTGCCAGCAGAGAACAGGGGGCCACGCAGTATTTT. This encodes CASREQGATQYF.

This chain connects TRBV29-1 to TRBJ2-3, with 8 bases lining up with TRBD2. With V trimmed by 3 bases and J by 0 bases, 2 bases remained unmatched. The germline V gene has CDR1 SQVTM and CDR2 ANQGSEA. CDR3 length equals 14 residues. The CDR3 DNA reads as TGCAGCGTTGATAGCGGGGTGAGCACAGATACGCAGTATTTT. Amino acid sequence: CSVDSGVSTDTQYF.

This clone was detected only once. The V gene is TRBV7-3, the J gene TRBJ2-5, with 11 bases fitting TRBD2. J lost 5 bases, V lost 5 bases, and 7 bases had no gene match. The CDR3 sequence is 15 residues long. Germline lookup yields CDR1 SGHTA and CDR2 FQGTGA. The CDR3 here is CASSVGLAGIETQYF. The DNA for the CDR3 is TGTGCCAGCAGCGTTGGACTAGCGGGTATTGAGACCCAGTACTTC.

V and J are TRBV5-8 and TRBJ2-3; a possible D gene is TRBD2 (6 bases). The CDR3 contains 14 residues. Trimming took 0 bases from V and 5 from J, leaving 10 bases between them. Germline V gene sequence: CDR1 SGHTS, CDR2 YDEGEE. The CDR3 sequence is CASSLASDEDTQYF. The CDR3 DNA sequence: TGTGCCAGCAGCTTGGCTAGCGATGAAGATACGCAGTATTTT.

V usage is TRBV19 and J usage is TRBJ2-7; D unclear. Per germline, CDR1 LNHDA and CDR2 SQIVND (reference sequence). The ends were cut back, 3 bases at V and 3 bases at J, with 6 bases in the middle. This CDR3 has 12 amino acids. The CDR3 is CASSIGSYEQYF. The DNA for the CDR3 is TGTGCCAGTAGTATCGGTAGCTACGAGCAGTACTTC.

The chain recombines TRBV9 with TRBJ2-1; D might be TRBD1 (6 bases). V lost 3 bases, J lost 2 bases, and 15 bases lay in between. CDR3 length: 16 amino acids. The germline gives CDR1 SGDLS, CDR2 YYNGEE. The CDR3: CASSGVLQGTYNEQFF. The CDR3 DNA is TGTGCCAGCAGCGGGGTCCTACAGGGAACCTACAATGAGCAGTTCTTC.

The chain employs TRBV30 and TRBJ2-7; D gene unclear. V lost 0 bases, J lost 0 bases, and 6 bases lay in between. The CDR3 is 13 residues long. Germline V gene data show CDR1 as GTSNPN and CDR2 as SVGIG (reference sequence). CDR3 DNA: TGTGCCTGGAGTGTCGGAGTCTCCTACGAGCAGTACTTC. Encoded protein: CAWSVGVSYEQYF.

The J gene is TRBJ2-5, the V gene TRBV5-6; D may be TRBD1 (5 bases). The end of the DNA fits TRBJ2-7 better, so the J call may be wrong. The germline V gene encodes CDR1 SGHDT and CDR2 YYEEEE. The CDR3 is 14 amino acids. The CDR3 here is CASSLEGVSYEQYF. For the CDR3, the DNA is TGTGCCAGCAGCTTGGAAGGGGTCTCCTACGAGCAGTACTTC.

V and J are TRBV20-1 and TRBJ2-2; D not resolved. The CDR3 totals 11 residues. V shed 3 bases and J shed 7 bases, with 6 bases lying between them. From germline, CDR1 is DFQATT and CDR2 SNEGSKA (reference sequence). The CDR3 loop reads CSASRGGELFF. The CDR3 DNA reads as TGCAGTGCTAGCCGCGGCGGGGAGCTGTTTTTT.